This T cell receptor beta chain was retrieved from a study of cytomegalovirus exposure and HLA in healthy donors. Study observations and caveats: Trimming of TCR beta V- and J-genes showed a link, identified in a later analysis, to a missense DCLRE1C variant. In an earlier analysis, productive rearrangement rates for most beta V segments clustered near 87% or 30%. Cytomegalovirus status, reportedly, was diagnosed with high specificity and sensitivity by the classifier. Among TCR beta chains of equal frequency, HLA-associated ones were more clonally expanded in a later analysis.

CDR1 MNHEY and CDR2 SMNVEV come from the germline V gene (reference sequence). V was clipped by 3 bases and J by 5 bases, with 8 bases between them. The CDR3 extends over 12 amino acids. Primers: 60 Vbeta forward and 13 Jbeta reverse. Generated by immunoSEQ multiplex PCR, the TCRdb table keeps only in-frame clones and is missing some. The sample records around 140,000 clones, about 77% being singletons. This clone was seen more than once but under ten times. Antigen unknown. The V gene is TRBV27, the J gene TRBJ2-7; possible D gene TRBD1, 6 bases. This TCR came from a female donor in good health and CMV-seronegative. Sequencing was done on a sample of PBMCs. In DNA, the CDR3 is TGTGCCAGCAGTTTCAACAGGGACGAGCAGTACTTC. Its protein is CASSFNRDEQYF.